These T cell receptor beta chains were read from a single sample in a study of blood T cell dynamics during melanoma immunotherapy. The method was immunoSEQ multiplex PCR; TCRdb's version includes in-frame clones alone and lacks a portion of them. This sample has 4,900 or so clones; approximately 86% occur once, and the top ten carry 30% to 40%. The specimen comprised blood, sampled from a patient treated with checkpoint blockade. These TCRs come from a human donor with melanoma. Both conserved end residues are part of each CDR3. Each record gives: V gene, D gene, clone size, J gene, CDR3 DNA, CDR3 protein. A D gene is named only where the DNA matches it firmly. The size field is filled for only some rows; it gives once, few, many or a size class.

V gene: TRBV6-1
D gene: TRBD2
clone size: -
J gene: TRBJ2-7
CDR3 DNA: TGTGCCAGCAGTGACCTAGCGGGGGGGGGCGAGCAGTACTTC
CDR3 protein: CASSDLAGGGEQYF

V gene: TRBV11-1
D gene: -
clone size: -
J gene: TRBJ2-7
CDR3 DNA: TGTGCCAGCAGCTTATTTTCGGGGGCAGGCTACGAGCAGTACTTC
CDR3 protein: CASSLFSGAGYEQYF

V gene: TRBV19
D gene: TRBD1
clone size: -
J gene: TRBJ2-6
CDR3 DNA: TGTGCCAGTGTGGGGAGGGGACAGGGCTACTCTGGGGCCAACGTCCTGACTTTC
CDR3 protein: CASVGRGQGYSGANVLTF

V gene: TRBV6-5
D gene: TRBD2
clone size: -
J gene: TRBJ2-7
CDR3 DNA: TGTGCCAGCAGCCCCCGGCTAGCGGGAGTGGGAGAGCAGTACTTC
CDR3 protein: CASSPRLAGVGEQYF

V gene: TRBV28
D gene: -
clone size: -
J gene: TRBJ1-5
CDR3 DNA: TGTGCCAGCAGTTTTCGAGACTATAGCAATCAGCCCCAGCATTTT
CDR3 protein: CASSFRDYSNQPQHF

V gene: TRBV7-9
D gene: TRBD1
clone size: -
J gene: TRBJ1-5
CDR3 DNA: TGTGCCAGCAGCTTTTCAGGGGGCCGGGAGCCCCAGCATTTT
CDR3 protein: CASSFSGGREPQHF

V gene: TRBV18
D gene: -
clone size: -
J gene: TRBJ1-1
CDR3 DNA: TGTGCCAGCTCTACCGGGGCTCCTTACGGAGCTTTCTTT
CDR3 protein: CASSTGAPYGAFF

V gene: TRBV27
D gene: -
clone size: -
J gene: TRBJ2-1
CDR3 DNA: TGTGCCAGCAGTTTTGGGGATTCCTACAATGAGCAGTTCTTC
CDR3 protein: CASSFGDSYNEQFF

V gene: TRBV5-5
D gene: -
clone size: once
J gene: TRBJ1-5
CDR3 DNA: TGTGCCAGCAGCTTGCTAGGACAGAGCAATCAGCCCCAGCATTTT
CDR3 protein: CASSLLGQSNQPQHF

V gene: TRBV9
D gene: -
clone size: -
J gene: TRBJ1-4
CDR3 DNA: TGTGCCAGCAGCGCAGGACAAGCAACTAATGAAAAACTGTTTTTT
CDR3 protein: CASSAGQATNEKLFF

V gene: TRBV5-5
D gene: -
clone size: -
J gene: TRBJ1-6
CDR3 DNA: TGTGCCAGCAGCTTGGACCTCCTGTCCTCACCCCTCCACTTT
CDR3 protein: CASSLDLLSSPLHF

V gene: TRBV5-4
D gene: -
clone size: -
J gene: TRBJ1-5
CDR3 DNA: TGTGCCAGCAGCCCTACACCAAATCAGCCCCAGCATTTT
CDR3 protein: CASSPTPNQPQHF

V gene: TRBV30
D gene: TRBD1
clone size: few
J gene: TRBJ1-1
CDR3 DNA: TGTGCCTGGAGCCAGGACAGGGTGGATATGGCTTTCTTT
CDR3 protein: CAWSQDRVDMAFF

V gene: TRBV7-9
D gene: -
clone size: -
J gene: TRBJ2-1
CDR3 DNA: TGTGCCAGCAGCTCAAGGACGAATGAGCAGTTCTTC
CDR3 protein: CASSSRTNEQFF

V gene: TRBV28
D gene: TRBD1
clone size: once
J gene: TRBJ2-1
CDR3 DNA: TGTGCCAGCAGTCCCGTAGGGGGCCGGGTGACCTACAATGAGCAGTTCTTC
CDR3 protein: CASSPVGGRVTYNEQFF

V gene: TRBV4-1
D gene: TRBD1
clone size: few
J gene: TRBJ1-4
CDR3 DNA: TGCGCCAGCAGCCAAGGGGACAGGGGGCGAGATTGGACTAATGAAAAACTGTTTTTT
CDR3 protein: CASSQGDRGRDWTNEKLFF

V gene: TRBV7-4
D gene: TRBD1
clone size: -
J gene: TRBJ1-5
CDR3 DNA: TGTGCCAGCAGCTACAACAGGGGGAGCTGGAGCAATCAGCCCCAGCATTTT
CDR3 protein: CASSYNRGSWSNQPQHF

V gene: TRBV4-1
D gene: -
clone size: -
J gene: TRBJ2-1
CDR3 DNA: TGCGCCAGCAGCCAAGAGAGGGTCAGGGATGCGCGCAATGAGCAGTTCTTC
CDR3 protein: CASSQERVRDARNEQFF

V gene: TRBV18
D gene: -
clone size: once
J gene: TRBJ2-5
CDR3 DNA: TGTGCCAGCTCCCCTCTGTACCAAGAGACCCAGTACTTC
CDR3 protein: CASSPLYQETQYF

V gene: TRBV7-2
D gene: TRBD1
clone size: -
J gene: TRBJ2-2
CDR3 DNA: TGTGCCAGCAGCCCGCGTAGGACAGGGGGCGGTGACGCGGAGCTGTTTTTT
CDR3 protein: CASSPRRTGGGDAELFF

V gene: TRBV7-2
D gene: -
clone size: -
J gene: TRBJ2-4
CDR3 DNA: TGTGCCAGCAGCTTAGAAAAGGGCCGCGAAAACATTCAGTACTTC
CDR3 protein: CASSLEKGRENIQYF

V gene: TRBV18
D gene: -
clone size: -
J gene: TRBJ1-5
CDR3 DNA: TGTGCCAGCTCACTGGACAGCAATCAGCCCCAGCATTTT
CDR3 protein: CASSLDSNQPQHF

V gene: TRBV30
D gene: -
clone size: -
J gene: TRBJ1-2
CDR3 DNA: TGTGCCTGGAGTGAGTCGTTCGGGGGGTACTATGGCTACACCTTC
CDR3 protein: CAWSESFGGYYGYTF

V gene: TRBV5-4
D gene: TRBD1
clone size: once
J gene: TRBJ2-4
CDR3 DNA: TGTGCCAGCAGCTCCGGACAGGCCGTAAACATTCAGTACTTC
CDR3 protein: CASSSGQAVNIQYF

V gene: TRBV19
D gene: TRBD1
clone size: -
J gene: TRBJ1-1
CDR3 DNA: TGTGCCAGTAGGGGACAGGGAACGGGATTGCGCACTGAAGCTTTCTTT
CDR3 protein: CASRGQGTGLRTEAFF

V gene: TRBV7-2
D gene: -
clone size: -
J gene: TRBJ2-1
CDR3 DNA: TGTGCCAGCAGCTTAGCGCGGGCAAGTTCAGGGAATGAGCAGTTCTTC
CDR3 protein: CASSLARASSGNEQFF

V gene: TRBV4-2
D gene: TRBD1
clone size: -
J gene: TRBJ1-2
CDR3 DNA: TGTGCCAGCAGCATGGGACAGGGGGCGCCCCCCCTATTCGGCTACACCTTC
CDR3 protein: CASSMGQGAPPLFGYTF

V gene: TRBV7-8
D gene: TRBD1
clone size: -
J gene: TRBJ1-1
CDR3 DNA: TGTGCCAGCAGCTTATGGGACAGTCTGAACACTGAAGCTTTCTTT
CDR3 protein: CASSLWDSLNTEAFF

V gene: TRBV5-4
D gene: TRBD2
clone size: -
J gene: TRBJ2-7
CDR3 DNA: TGTGCCAGCAGCTTGGGACTAGCCGGTCGCTACGAGCAGTACTTC
CDR3 protein: CASSLGLAGRYEQYF

V gene: TRBV7-2
D gene: TRBD1
clone size: -
J gene: TRBJ1-5
CDR3 DNA: TGTGCCAGCAGCCCGCAGGGGGCGAATAGCAATCAGCCCCAGCATTTT
CDR3 protein: CASSPQGANSNQPQHF

V gene: TRBV11-2
D gene: TRBD2
clone size: -
J gene: TRBJ2-3
CDR3 DNA: TGTGCCAGCAGCTTATATGGGGGAGGGCCTGGAGATACGCAGTATTTT
CDR3 protein: CASSLYGGGPGDTQYF

V gene: TRBV6-4
D gene: -
clone size: once
J gene: TRBJ2-5
CDR3 DNA: TGTGCCAGCAGCCTGCGGGTTTGGGAGACCCAGTACTTC
CDR3 protein: CASSLRVWETQYF

V gene: TRBV11-2
D gene: -
clone size: -
J gene: TRBJ1-2
CDR3 DNA: TGTGCCAGCAGCTTTAGTGGCGCTTATGGCTACACCTTC
CDR3 protein: CASSFSGAYGYTF

V gene: TRBV7-7
D gene: TRBD2
clone size: -
J gene: TRBJ2-1
CDR3 DNA: TGTGCTAGCAGCTTATTGACTAGCGGACACAATGAGCAGTTCTTC
CDR3 protein: CASSLLTSGHNEQFF

V gene: TRBV11-2
D gene: -
clone size: -
J gene: TRBJ2-7
CDR3 DNA: TGTGCCAGCAGCTTAGCTTATCCCGGCTACGAGCAGTACTTC
CDR3 protein: CASSLAYPGYEQYF

V gene: TRBV4-3
D gene: -
clone size: -
J gene: TRBJ2-4
CDR3 DNA: TGCGCCAGCAGCCAAGGGATAACGGATACTAATACCAAAAACATTCAGTACTTC
CDR3 protein: CASSQGITDTNTKNIQYF

V gene: TRBV29-1
D gene: TRBD1
clone size: -
J gene: TRBJ1-2
CDR3 DNA: TGCAGTGTTGAGCTCGTAGATGACAGGGTTGGCTACACCTTC
CDR3 protein: CSVELVDDRVGYTF